This TCR beta chain was recovered during a study of blood T cell repertoires in COVID-19. On the study more broadly: Researchers got acute and convalescent COVID-19 samples from the United States, Italy and Spain.

Germline V gene lookup returns CDR1 GTSNPN and CDR2 SVGIG (reference sequence). The V end was cut by 0 bases, the J end by 0 bases, with 14 bases between. The CDR3 consists of 16 residues. Authors' data handling: Using reference gene primer amplification, nucleated cell counts were estimated. Generated by immunoSEQ multiplex PCR, the TCRdb table keeps only in-frame clones and is missing some. For V, J and clone size, that table is used; D and trimming come from the DNA. The top ten hold 4.5% to 6% of the sample, which has 250,000 to 300,000 clones, approximately 82% seen once. Sequencing input: PBMCs or T cells enriched from blood (not recorded which). The chain combines TRBV30 with TRBJ1-2; D ambiguous. The origin of this receptor is a man aged 40-49 years who had been exposed to COVID-19. CDR3: CAWSVPGVHSNYGYTF. CDR3 DNA: TGTGCCTGGAGTGTACCAGGTGTACACTCTAACTATGGCTACACCTTC.